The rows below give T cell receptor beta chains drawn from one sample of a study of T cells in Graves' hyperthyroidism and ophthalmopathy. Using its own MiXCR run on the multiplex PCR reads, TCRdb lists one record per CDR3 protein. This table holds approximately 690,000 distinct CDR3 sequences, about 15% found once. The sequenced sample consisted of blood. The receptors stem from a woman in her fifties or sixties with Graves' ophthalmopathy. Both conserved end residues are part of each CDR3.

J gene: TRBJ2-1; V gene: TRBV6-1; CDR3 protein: CASSKLTGLVYNEQFF
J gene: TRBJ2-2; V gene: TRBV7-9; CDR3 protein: CASSLQGWTGELFF
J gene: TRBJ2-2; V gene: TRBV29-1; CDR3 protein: CSGRGTSGRGGTGELFF
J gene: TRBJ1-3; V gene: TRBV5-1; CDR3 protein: CASSSAGGYGNTIYF
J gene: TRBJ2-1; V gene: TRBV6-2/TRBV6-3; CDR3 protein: CASSLGGDSYNEQFF
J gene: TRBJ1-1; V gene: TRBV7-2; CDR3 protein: CASSARTSTEAFF
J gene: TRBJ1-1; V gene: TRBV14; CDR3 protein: CANGPPNTEAFF
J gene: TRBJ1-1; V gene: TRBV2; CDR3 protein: CASSEVDREAFF
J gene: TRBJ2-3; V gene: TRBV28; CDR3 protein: CASSFPSQSTDTQYF
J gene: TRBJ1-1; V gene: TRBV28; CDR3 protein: CASSPQGRSEAFF
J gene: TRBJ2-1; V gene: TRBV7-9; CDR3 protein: CASSLDGRSGSGEQFF
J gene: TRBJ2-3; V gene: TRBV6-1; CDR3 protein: CASSDTSGIRSQYF
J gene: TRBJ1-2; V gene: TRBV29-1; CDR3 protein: CSVELRQGPSNYGYTF
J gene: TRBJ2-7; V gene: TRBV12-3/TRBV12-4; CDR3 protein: CASSPGRLSEQYF
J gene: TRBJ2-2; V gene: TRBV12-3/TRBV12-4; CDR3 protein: CASRTDPPGHTVPNTGELFF
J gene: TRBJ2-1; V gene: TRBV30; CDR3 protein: CAWSLGTSGSRDEQFF
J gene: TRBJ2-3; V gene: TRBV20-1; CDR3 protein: CSASLPRTGTDTQYF
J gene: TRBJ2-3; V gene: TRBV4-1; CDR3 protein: CASSQGFNFKKRADTQYF
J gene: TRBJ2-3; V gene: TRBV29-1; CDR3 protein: CSVVGTGVWREVTDTQYF
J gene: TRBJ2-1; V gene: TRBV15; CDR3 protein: CATSRETSGNEQFF
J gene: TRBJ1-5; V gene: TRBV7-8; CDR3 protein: CASSLVVGKISNQPQHF
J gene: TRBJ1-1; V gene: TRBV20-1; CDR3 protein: CRIQVMQGGRNTEAFF
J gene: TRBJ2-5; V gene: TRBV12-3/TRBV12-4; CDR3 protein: CASSFPTSGDGKGETQYF
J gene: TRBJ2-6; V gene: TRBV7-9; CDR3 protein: CASSQRSGVAGANVLTF
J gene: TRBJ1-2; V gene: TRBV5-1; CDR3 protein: CASSPSVAGDNYGNTF
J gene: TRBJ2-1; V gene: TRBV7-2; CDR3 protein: CASRSRGPGQNYNEQFF
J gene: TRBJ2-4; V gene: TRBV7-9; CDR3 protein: CASSPGFVVGKNIQYF
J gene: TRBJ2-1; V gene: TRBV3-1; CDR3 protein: CASSQDLTNEQFF
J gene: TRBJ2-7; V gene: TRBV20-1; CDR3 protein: CSAPRQGRSEQYF
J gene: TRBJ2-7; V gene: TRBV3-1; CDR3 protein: CASSQFLQGYEQYF
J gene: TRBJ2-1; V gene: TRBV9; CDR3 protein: CASSAGLAGGDEQFF
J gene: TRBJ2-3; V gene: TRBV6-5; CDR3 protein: CASSYSGDGTSGYTDTQYF
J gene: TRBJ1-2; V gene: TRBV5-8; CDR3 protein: CASSLSAGNYGYTF
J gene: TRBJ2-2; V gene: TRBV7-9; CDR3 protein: CASIEGTGELFF
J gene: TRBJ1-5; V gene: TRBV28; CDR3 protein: CASSLRPKLNQPQHF
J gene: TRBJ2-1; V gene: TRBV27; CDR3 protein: CASSPRSSGHYNEQFF
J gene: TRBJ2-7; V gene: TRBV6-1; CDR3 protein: CASRSSGGRGSYEQYF
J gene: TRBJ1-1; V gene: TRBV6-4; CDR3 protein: CASSRGQGVWGTEAFF
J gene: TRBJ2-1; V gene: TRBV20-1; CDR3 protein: CSARDLPWDEQFF
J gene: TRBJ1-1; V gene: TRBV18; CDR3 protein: CASSPLQGADTEAFF
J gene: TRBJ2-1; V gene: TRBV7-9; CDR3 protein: CASSLGQGFNEQFF
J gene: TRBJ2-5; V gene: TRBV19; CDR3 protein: CASRPTGTRPQETQYF
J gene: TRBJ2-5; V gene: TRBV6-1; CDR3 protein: CASKADGTYQETQYF
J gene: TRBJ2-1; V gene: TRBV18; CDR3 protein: CASSPPPGGRAPDEQFF
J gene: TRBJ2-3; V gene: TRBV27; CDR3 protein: CASSWTSGSPNTQYF
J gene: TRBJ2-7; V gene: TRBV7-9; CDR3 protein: CASSAPGQGTYEQYF
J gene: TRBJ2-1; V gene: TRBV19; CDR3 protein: CASRQSAALAGGPNEQFF
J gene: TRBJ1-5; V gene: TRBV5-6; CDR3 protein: CASSLEGLDQPQHF
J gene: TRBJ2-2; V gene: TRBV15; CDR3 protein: CATSRDYGKNTGELFF